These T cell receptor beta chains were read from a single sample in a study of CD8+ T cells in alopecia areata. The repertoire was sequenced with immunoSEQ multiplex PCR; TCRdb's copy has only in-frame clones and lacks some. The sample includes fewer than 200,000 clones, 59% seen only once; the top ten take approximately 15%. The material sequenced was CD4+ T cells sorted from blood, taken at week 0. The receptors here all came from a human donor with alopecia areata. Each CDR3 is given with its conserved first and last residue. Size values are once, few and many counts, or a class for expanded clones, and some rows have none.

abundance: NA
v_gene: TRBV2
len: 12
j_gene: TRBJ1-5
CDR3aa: CASTRENQPQHF

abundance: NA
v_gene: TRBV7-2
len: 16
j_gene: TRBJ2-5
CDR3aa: CASSFRWDRAQETQYF

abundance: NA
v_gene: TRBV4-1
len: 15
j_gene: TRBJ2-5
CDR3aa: CASSQEGAVQETQYF

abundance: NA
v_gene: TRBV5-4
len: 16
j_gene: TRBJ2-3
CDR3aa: CASSKGDRESTDTQYF

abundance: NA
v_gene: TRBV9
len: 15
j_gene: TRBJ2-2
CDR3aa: CASSVVQGNTGELFF

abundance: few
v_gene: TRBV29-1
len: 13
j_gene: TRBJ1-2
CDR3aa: CSAPFGGIGGYTF

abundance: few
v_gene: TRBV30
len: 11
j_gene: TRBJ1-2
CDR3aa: CAWSATVGYTF

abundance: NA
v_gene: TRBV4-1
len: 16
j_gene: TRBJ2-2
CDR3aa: CASSRGLVGNTGELFF

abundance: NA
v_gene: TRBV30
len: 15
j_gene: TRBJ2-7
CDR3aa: CAWSVGTGLSYEQYF

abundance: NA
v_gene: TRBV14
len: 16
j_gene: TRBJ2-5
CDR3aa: CASSQVTGLAGETQYF

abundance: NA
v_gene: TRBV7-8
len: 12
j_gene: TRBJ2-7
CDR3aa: CASTRGNYEQYF

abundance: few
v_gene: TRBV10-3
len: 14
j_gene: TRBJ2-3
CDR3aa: CASGGSGGSRTQYF

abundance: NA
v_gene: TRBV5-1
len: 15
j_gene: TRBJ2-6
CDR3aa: CASSASFFGANVLTF

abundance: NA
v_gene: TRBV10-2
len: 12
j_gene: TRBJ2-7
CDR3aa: CASSGAAAEQYF

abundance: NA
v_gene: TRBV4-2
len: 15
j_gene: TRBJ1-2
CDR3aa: CASSQDIGSNYGYTF